There are many counts of the clone carrying this TCR beta chain. Its specificity is not known. TCRdb processed the multiplex PCR reads anew with MiXCR; each CDR3 protein has one entry. The sample holds approximately 280,000 distinct CDR3 sequences; 30% are singletons and the top ten take more than 1%. The source of the sample is a study of breast tumors, draining lymph nodes, adjacent tissues. Study-wide results and caveats: Most tumor T cells seemingly derive from lymph node, then expand in tumor. The lymph node origin of tumor T cells was framed as consistent with a hypothesis, not demonstrated. Tumor TCR diversity was below lymph nodes but above nontumor tissue.

With 1 base removed from V and 4 bases from J, the gap between germline ends came to 10 bases. This CDR3 comprises 15 residues. Germline assignment: CDR1 LNHNV and CDR2 YYDKDF (reference sequence). Breast cancer patients provided tissue from their axillary draining lymph nodes. The chain combines TRBV15 with TRBJ2-2, with unresolved D. What was sequenced was axillary lymph node tissue. This TCR was recovered from a female donor with breast cancer. Some clones in this sample may be carry-over from other donors' samples. The CDR3 coding sequence is TGTGCCACCAGCAGAGGGGTAGGGCTCACCGGGGAGCTGTTTTTT. Protein sequence: CATSRGVGLTGELFF.